The clone carrying this T cell receptor beta chain was seen only a few times. Antigen specificity is unknown. These data belong to a study of cytomegalovirus exposure and HLA in healthy donors. Study outcomes and limitations: With DRB1 most and HLA-C fewest, TCR association rates differed between HLA loci in a later analysis. In a later analysis, an Asian-associated ancestry cluster reportedly showed fewer N-insertions than the 666-donor mean. A previous analysis found most TCR beta V segments productive roughly 87% or roughly 30% of the time.

In the PCR, 60 Vbeta and 13 Jbeta primers were used. The data were produced by immunoSEQ multiplex PCR, yet TCRdb's version contains in-frame clones alone and is incomplete. Among roughly 100,000 clones listed, 65% to 75% were seen once. From germline, CDR1 is MGHRA and CDR2 YSYEKL. Trimming stripped 3 bases from V and 0 bases from J, with 15 bases between. CDR3 length equals 17 residues. The receptor's source is a female donor in good health and CMV-seronegative. Sample: PBMCs. This chain links TRBV4-1 with TRBJ2-1; D remains ambiguous. CDR3 amino acids: CASSHLAGRSSYNEQFF. CDR3 nucleotide sequence: TGCGCCAGCAGCCATCTCGCCGGTAGAAGCTCCTACAATGAGCAGTTCTTC.